This T cell receptor beta chain is drawn from a study of cytomegalovirus exposure and HLA in healthy donors. Regarding this clone: Antigen specificity is unknown.

PCR primers comprised 60 Vbeta and 13 Jbeta primers. Data came from immunoSEQ multiplex PCR; TCRdb stores just in-frame clones and leaves some out. The data contain about 170,000 clones, around 72% of them seen just once; the ten biggest clones take up around 7%. Each donor was healthy, and each was a bone marrow donor. The germline CDR1 and CDR2 sequences are SGHDT and YYEEEE. Trimming left V 4 bases short and J 4 bases short, with 14 bases between. The CDR3 length is 14 residues. Study-level findings and limits: There were a few CMV-associated chains whose specificity for CMV antigens was confirmed in vitro.

The source is a middle-aged man in good health and CMV-seropositive. The sequencing input was PBMCs. The rearrangement joins TRBV5-6 to TRBJ1-2; D is perhaps TRBD1 (5 bases). The CDR3 DNA follows: TGTGCCAGCAGCCCTTTGCGGGGGGGCTATGGCTACACCTTC. Its translation: CASSPLRGGYGYTF.